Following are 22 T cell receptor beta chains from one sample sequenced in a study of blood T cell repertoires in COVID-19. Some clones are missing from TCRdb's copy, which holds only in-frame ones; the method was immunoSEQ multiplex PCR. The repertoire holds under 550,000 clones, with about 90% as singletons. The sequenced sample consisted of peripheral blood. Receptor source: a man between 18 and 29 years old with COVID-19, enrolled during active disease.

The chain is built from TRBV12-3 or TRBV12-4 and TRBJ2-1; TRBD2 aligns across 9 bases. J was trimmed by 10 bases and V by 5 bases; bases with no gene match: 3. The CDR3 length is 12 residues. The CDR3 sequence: CASSGLANEQFF. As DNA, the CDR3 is TGTGCCAGCAGTGGACTAGCGAACGAGCAGTTCTTC.

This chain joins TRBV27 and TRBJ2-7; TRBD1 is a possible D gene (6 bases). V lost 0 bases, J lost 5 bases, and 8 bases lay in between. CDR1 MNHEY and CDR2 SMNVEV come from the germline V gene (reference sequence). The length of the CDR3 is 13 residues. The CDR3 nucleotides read TGTGCCAGCAGTTTATCCAGGGGCGACGAGCAGTACTTC. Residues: CASSLSRGDEQYF.

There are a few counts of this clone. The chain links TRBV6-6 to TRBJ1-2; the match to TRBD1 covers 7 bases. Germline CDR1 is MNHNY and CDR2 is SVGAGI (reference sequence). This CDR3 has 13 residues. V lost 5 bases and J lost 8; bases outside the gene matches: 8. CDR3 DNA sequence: TGTGCCAGCAGTCCCGACAGGGTCGTAGGCTACACCTTC. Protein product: CASSPDRVVGYTF.

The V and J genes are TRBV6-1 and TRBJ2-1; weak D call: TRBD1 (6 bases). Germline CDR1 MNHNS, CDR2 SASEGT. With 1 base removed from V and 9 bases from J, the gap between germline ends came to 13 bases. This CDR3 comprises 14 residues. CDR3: CASSEGLRGSEQFF. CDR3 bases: TGTGCCAGCAGTGAAGGTCTCAGGGGAAGTGAGCAGTTCTTC.

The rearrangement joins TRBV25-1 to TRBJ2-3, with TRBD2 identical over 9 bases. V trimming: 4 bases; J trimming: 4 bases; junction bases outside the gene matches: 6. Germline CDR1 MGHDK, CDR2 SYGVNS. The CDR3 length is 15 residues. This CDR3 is CASSARTSVADTQYF. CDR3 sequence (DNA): TGTGCCAGCAGTGCCCGGACTAGCGTCGCAGATACGCAGTATTTT.

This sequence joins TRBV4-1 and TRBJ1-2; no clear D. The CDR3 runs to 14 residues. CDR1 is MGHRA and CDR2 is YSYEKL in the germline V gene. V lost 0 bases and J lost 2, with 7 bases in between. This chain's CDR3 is CASSQENGNYGYTF. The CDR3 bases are TGCGCCAGCAGCCAAGAAAACGGGAACTATGGCTACACCTTC.

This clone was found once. CDR3 DNA sequence: TGTGCCAGCAGCCCCGGGACTAGACCTAACTACAATGAGCAGTTCTTC. This codes for CASSPGTRPNYNEQFF. This chain connects TRBV27 to TRBJ2-1, with 8 positions matching TRBD2. This CDR3 spans 16 amino acids. V was clipped by 6 bases and J by 3 bases; unmatched bases: 10. Looked up from germline, CDR1 is MNHEY and CDR2 is SMNVEV (reference sequence).

The CDR3: CASSGVGREMETQYF. In DNA form, the CDR3 reads TGTGCCAGTAGCGGGGTTGGGCGGGAAATGGAGACCCAGTACTTC. The rearrangement uses TRBV19 and TRBJ2-5, with D perhaps TRBD2 (6 bases). The CDR3 consists of 15 residues. Germline CDR1 reads LNHDA; CDR2 reads SQIVND (reference sequence). The V and J ends lost 6 bases and 5 bases respectively, with 19 bases between them.

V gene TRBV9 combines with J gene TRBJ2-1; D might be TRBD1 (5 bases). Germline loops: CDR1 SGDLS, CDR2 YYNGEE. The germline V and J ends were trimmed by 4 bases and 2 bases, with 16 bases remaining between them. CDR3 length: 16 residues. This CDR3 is CASSPADRQPYNEQFF. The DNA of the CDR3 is TGTGCCAGCAGCCCAGCCGACAGACAACCCTACAATGAGCAGTTCTTC.

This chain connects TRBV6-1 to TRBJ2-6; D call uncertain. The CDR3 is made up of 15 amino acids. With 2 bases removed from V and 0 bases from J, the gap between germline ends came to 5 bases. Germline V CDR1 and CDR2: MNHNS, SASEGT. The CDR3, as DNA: TGTGCCAGCAGTGAATTATTCTCTGGGGCCAACGTCCTGACTTTC. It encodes CASSELFSGANVLTF.

CDR3 in amino acids: CASSLLRGSEQYF. The CDR3 DNA follows: TGTGCCAGCAGCCTCCTGAGGGGGAGCGAGCAGTACTTC. The gene calls are TRBV16 and TRBJ2-7; D possibly corresponds to TRBD1 (6 bases). CDR1 KGHSY and CDR2 FQNENV come from the germline V gene. V lost 4 bases to trimming and J lost 6 bases, with 13 bases between them. CDR3 size: 13 residues.

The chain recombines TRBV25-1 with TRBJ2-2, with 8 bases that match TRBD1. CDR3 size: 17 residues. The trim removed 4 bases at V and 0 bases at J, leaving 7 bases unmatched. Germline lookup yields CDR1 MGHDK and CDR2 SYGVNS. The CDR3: CASSASRGLPNTGELFF. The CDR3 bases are TGTGCCAGCAGTGCTTCCAGGGGGCTCCCGAACACCGGGGAGCTGTTTTTT.

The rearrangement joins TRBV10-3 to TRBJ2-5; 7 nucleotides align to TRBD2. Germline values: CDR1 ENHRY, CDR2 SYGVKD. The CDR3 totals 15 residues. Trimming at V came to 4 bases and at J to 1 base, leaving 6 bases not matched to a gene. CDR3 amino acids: CAISVRLAVQETQYF. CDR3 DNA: TGTGCCATCAGTGTCCGGCTAGCGGTCCAAGAGACCCAGTACTTC.

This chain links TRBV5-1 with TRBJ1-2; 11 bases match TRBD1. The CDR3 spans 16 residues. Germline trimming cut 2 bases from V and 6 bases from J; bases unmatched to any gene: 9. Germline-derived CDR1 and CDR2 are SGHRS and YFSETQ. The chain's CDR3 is CASSFTLPGQGDGYTF. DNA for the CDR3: TGCGCCAGCAGCTTCACACTCCCGGGACAGGGGGATGGCTACACCTTC.

The CDR3 sequence is CASSSPGLAGVAGELFF. The CDR3 bases are TGTGCCAGCAGCTCCCCCGGACTAGCGGGAGTGGCCGGGGAGCTGTTTTTT. The chain is built from TRBV7-6 and TRBJ2-2; 13 bases map to TRBD2. The CDR3 runs to 17 residues. Per germline, CDR1 SGHVS and CDR2 FNYEAQ. The V and J ends lost 4 bases and 6 bases, in that order; junction bases with no gene match: 8.

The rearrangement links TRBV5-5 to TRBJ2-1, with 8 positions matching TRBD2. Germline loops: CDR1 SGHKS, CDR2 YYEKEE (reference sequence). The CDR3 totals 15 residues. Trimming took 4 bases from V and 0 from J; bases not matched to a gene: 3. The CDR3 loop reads CASSQTSDSYNEQFF. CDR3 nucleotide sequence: TGTGCCAGCAGCCAGACTAGCGACTCCTACAATGAGCAGTTCTTC.

The CDR3 nucleotides are TGTGCCAGCAGTTTAAAGTCCCCCACATCTGGAAACACCATATATTTT. Its translation: CASSLKSPTSGNTIYF. The V call is TRBV27, the J call TRBJ1-3; D not certain. The germline V gene encodes CDR1 MNHEY and CDR2 SMNVEV (reference sequence). The CDR3 is 16 amino acids. The V and J ends lost 2 bases and 1 base respectively, with 12 bases between them.

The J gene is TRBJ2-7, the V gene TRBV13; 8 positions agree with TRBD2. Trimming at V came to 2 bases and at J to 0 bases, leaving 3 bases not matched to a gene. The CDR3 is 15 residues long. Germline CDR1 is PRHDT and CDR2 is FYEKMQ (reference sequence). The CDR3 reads CASSLPSGSSYEQYF. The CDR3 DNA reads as TGTGCCAGCAGCTTACCCAGCGGGAGCTCCTACGAGCAGTACTTC.

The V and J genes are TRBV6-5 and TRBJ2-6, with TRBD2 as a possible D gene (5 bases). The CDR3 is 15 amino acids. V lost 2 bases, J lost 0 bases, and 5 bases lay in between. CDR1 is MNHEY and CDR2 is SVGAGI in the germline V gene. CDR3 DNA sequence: TGTGCCAGCAGTTACGGGAGCTCTGGGGCCAACGTCCTGACTTTC. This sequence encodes CASSYGSSGANVLTF.

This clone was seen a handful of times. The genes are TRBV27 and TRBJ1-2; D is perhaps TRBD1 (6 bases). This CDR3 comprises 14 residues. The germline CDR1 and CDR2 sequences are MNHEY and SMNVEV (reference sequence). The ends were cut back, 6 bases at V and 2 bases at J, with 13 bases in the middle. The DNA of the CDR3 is TGTGCCAGCAGAACCTTAGGGACAAACTATGGCTACACCTTC. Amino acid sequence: CASRTLGTNYGYTF.

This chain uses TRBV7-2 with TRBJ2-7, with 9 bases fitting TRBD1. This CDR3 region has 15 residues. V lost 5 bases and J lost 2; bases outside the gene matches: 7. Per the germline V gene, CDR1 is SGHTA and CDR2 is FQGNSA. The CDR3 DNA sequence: TGTGCCAGCAGCGCCAGCCGGGACAGGGCCTACGAGCAGTACTTC. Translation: CASSASRDRAYEQYF.

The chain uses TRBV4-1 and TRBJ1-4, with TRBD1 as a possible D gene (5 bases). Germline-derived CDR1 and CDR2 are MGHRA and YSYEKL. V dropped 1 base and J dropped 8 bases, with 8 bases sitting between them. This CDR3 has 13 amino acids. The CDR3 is CASSQVGGEKLFF. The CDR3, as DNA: TGCGCCAGCAGCCAAGTTGGGGGGGAAAAACTGTTTTTT.